The present entry profiles one T cell receptor beta chain with its context. The study ran its PCR with 60 Vbeta and 13 Jbeta primers. Here immunoSEQ multiplex PCR was the method, and the copy in TCRdb shows in-frame clones only, minus some. This table holds 81,000 or so clones, less than 65% found once. The entry originates in a study of cytomegalovirus exposure and HLA in healthy donors. The germline gives CDR1 MNHNY, CDR2 SVGAGI (reference sequence). The V end was cut by 0 bases, the J end by 3 bases, with 11 bases between. The CDR3 extends over 15 amino acids. Material: PBMCs. The clonotype comes from a woman in her twenties or thirties in good health and CMV-seropositive. This chain connects TRBV6-6 to TRBJ1-1, with D tentatively TRBD1 (5 bases). Here the CDR3 reads CASSYSGRADTEAFF. The DNA for the CDR3 is TGTGCCAGCAGTTACTCGGGCAGGGCGGACACTGAAGCTTTCTTT.